A selection of T cell receptor beta chains follows, all from one sample in a study of blood T cell repertoires in COVID-19. Profiling relied on immunoSEQ multiplex PCR, and the TCRdb table lists in-frame clones only, not all of them. The table records around 400,000 clones, 70% to 90% of them present only once. The sample taken for sequencing was PBMCs or T cells enriched from blood (not recorded which). Receptors originate from a woman aged 18 to 35 who had been exposed to COVID-19. Each CDR3 is given with its conserved first and last residue. Fields, in order: D gene, clone size, V gene, J gene, CDR3 length, CDR3 protein, CDR3 DNA. The D gene is left open where the match is weak. Size is stated for part of the rows, as once, few or many counts, or as a class when the clone is expanded.

>.|.|TRBV7-9|TRBJ1-1|14
CASTLSQANTEAFF
TGTGCCAGCACCCTAAGTCAGGCGAACACTGAAGCTTTCTTT
>TRBD2|.|TRBV9|TRBJ2-7|15
CASSPRLAGTYEQYF
TGTGCCAGCAGCCCCAGACTAGCGGGAACATACGAGCAGTACTTC
>.|.|TRBV29-1|TRBJ1-4|12
CSAGRENEKLFF
TGCAGTGCGGGGAGGGAGAATGAAAAACTGTTTTTT
>TRBD2|.|TRBV2|TRBJ2-1|15
CASSLAGSSYNEQFF
TGTGCCAGCAGCCTAGCGGGGAGCTCCTACAATGAGCAGTTCTTC
>.|.|TRBV28|TRBJ1-4|17
CASTERGGQWTNEKLFF
TGTGCCAGCACCGAGAGGGGGGGGCAGTGGACTAATGAAAAACTGTTTTTT
>.|.|TRBV28|TRBJ2-2|16
CASSLYQGGGTGELFF
TGTGCCAGCAGTTTATATCAGGGAGGAGGAACCGGGGAGCTGTTTTTT
>.|.|TRBV24-1|TRBJ1-5|13
CAITSGDNQPQHF
TGTGCCATCACCTCGGGGGACAATCAGCCCCAGCATTTT
>.|.|TRBV19|TRBJ1-2|14
CASSILAGEYGYTF
TGTGCCAGTAGTATTTTGGCAGGGGAGTATGGCTACACCTTC
>.|.|TRBV27|TRBJ1-5|15
CASRPTGGGNQPQHF
TGTGCCAGCAGGCCCACCGGGGGTGGCAATCAGCCCCAGCATTTT
>.|.|TRBV4-3|TRBJ1-2|15
CASSQDSPADYGYTF
TGCGCCAGCAGCCAAGATTCCCCAGCGGACTATGGCTACACCTTC
>.|once|TRBV27|TRBJ1-1|11
CASSSNTEAFF
TGTGCCAGCAGCTCGAACACTGAAGCTTTCTTT
>.|.|TRBV6-5|TRBJ1-5|14
CASSSSRESQPQHF
TGTGCCAGCAGTTCCTCCCGGGAATCGCAGCCCCAGCATTTT
>.|.|TRBV5-1|TRBJ2-6|17
CASSRGAPLSGANVLTF
TGCGCCAGCAGCCGGGGGGCCCCCCTCTCTGGGGCCAACGTCCTGACTTTC
>TRBD2|.|TRBV7-2|TRBJ2-3|17
CASSLGSAGGDTDTQYF
TGTGCCAGCAGCTTAGGATCAGCGGGGGGGGACACAGATACGCAGTATTTT
>.|once|TRBV21-1|TRBJ1-2|18
CASSKVRKYGTGDYGYTF
TGTGCCAGCAGCAAAGTCAGGAAATATGGGACAGGGGACTATGGCTACACCTTC
>.|.|TRBV11-2|TRBJ2-5|12
CASSLAGETQYF
TGTGCCAGCAGCTTAGCGGGTGAGACCCAGTACTTC
>.|.|TRBV28|TRBJ2-7|15
CATRGGPVSSYEQYF
TGTGCCACCCGAGGAGGCCCGGTTAGCTCCTACGAGCAGTACTTC
>.|.|TRBV4-1|TRBJ2-7|16
CASSPVSSAPSYEQYF
TGCGCCAGCAGCCCGGTTTCTAGCGCACCCTCCTACGAGCAGTACTTC
>.|.|TRBV7-6|TRBJ2-7|14
CASSLGAEDYEQYF
TGTGCCAGCAGCTTAGGCGCAGAGGACTACGAGCAGTACTTC
>TRBD1|.|TRBV2|TRBJ1-1|14
CASNERQGAPEAFF
TGTGCCAGCAACGAGAGACAGGGGGCCCCTGAAGCTTTCTTT
>TRBD2|.|TRBV28|TRBJ2-3|16
CASSSATSGTGDTQYF
TGTGCCAGCAGTTCCGCGACTAGCGGGACGGGGGATACGCAGTATTTT
>TRBD2|few|TRBV27|TRBJ2-3|13
CASSDRLADTQYF
TGTGCCAGCAGTGACCGACTAGCGGATACGCAGTATTTT
>TRBD1|.|TRBV27|TRBJ1-5|14
CASSWGQGNQPQHF
TGTGCCAGCAGTTGGGGACAGGGGAATCAGCCCCAGCATTTT